What follows are 9 T cell receptor beta chains derived from one specimen sequenced in a study of molecular identifiers for immune sequencing clone quantification. TCRdb re-analysed the PCR reads in MiXCR, keeping a single row per CDR3 protein. The sample lists some 590,000 distinct CDR3 sequences, 25% occurring once. Material: naive CD8+ T cells from blood, with Jurkat cell RNA spiked in. Subset noted: FACS-sorted CD8+CD4-CCR7+CD45RA+ naive T cells. These receptors were obtained from a human donor in good health. Some libraries in this study had Jurkat cell RNA spiked in.

Comment on this clonotype: A read error may explain this, as a much larger clone is one base away. V and J are TRBV4-3 and TRBJ2-3; 8 positions match TRBD2. The CDR3 is made up of 16 amino acids. Germline-derived CDR1 and CDR2 are LGHNA and YSLEER. In nucleotides, the CDR3 is TGCGCCAACAGCTCGACTAGCGACCTAAGCACAGATACGCAGTATTTT. Protein sequence: CANSSTSDLSTDTQYF.

This clonotype was counted ten times or more. The rearrangement links TRBV7-9 to TRBJ2-2; D is ambiguous. This CDR3 has 13 residues. The germline V and J ends were trimmed by 4 bases and 1 base, with 4 bases remaining between them. Germline V CDR1 and CDR2: SEHNR, FQNEAQ (reference sequence). In DNA, the CDR3 is TGTGCCAGCAGCTACGAGAACACCGGGGAGCTGTTTTTT. Its protein product is CASSYENTGELFF.

About this clonotype: The CDR3 ends on some other residue instead of the conserved phenylalanine or tryptophan, so this is likely a read error. The rearrangement joins TRBV6-2 or TRBV6-3 to TRBJ1-1; 7 bases fit TRBD1. Looked up from germline, CDR1 is MNHEY and CDR2 is SVGEGT. This CDR3 region has 19 residues. Trimming took 1 base from V and 0 from J; bases not matched to a gene: 14. The CDR3 reads CASSYLAVRDRKMNTEAFL. The CDR3 coding sequence is TGTGCCAGCAGTTACTTAGCCGTCCGGGACAGAAAGATGAACACTGAAGCTTTCCTT.

The sample holds a few counts of this clonotype. The chain carries TRBV7-9 and TRBJ1-2; TRBD1 agrees at 7 bases. The V and J ends lost 5 bases and 2 bases, in that order; junction bases with no gene match: 5. CDR3 length: 14 residues. Germline V gene data show CDR1 as SEHNR and CDR2 as FQNEAQ (reference sequence). The CDR3 DNA follows: TGTGCCAGCAGCGGAGGGGGCGCCAACTATGGCTACACCTTC. Residues: CASSGGGANYGYTF. The full variable domain, completed using reference TRBV7-9 and TRBJ1-2, is DTGVSQNPRHKITKRGQNVTFRCDPISEHNRLYWYRQTLGQGPEFLTYFQNEAQLEKSRLLSDRFSAERPKGSFSTLEIQRTEQGDSAMYLCASSGGGANYGYTFGSGTRLTVV.

The rearrangement joins TRBV27 to TRBJ1-1, with D perhaps TRBD1 (6 bases). With 0 bases removed from V and 1 base from J, the gap between germline ends came to 9 bases. The CDR3 is 15 residues long. Germline V CDR1 and CDR2: MNHEY, SMNVEV (reference sequence). For the CDR3, the DNA is TGTGCCAGCAGTTTATCGAGCAGGGGGAACACTGAAGCTTTCTTT. It yields the protein CASSLSSRGNTEAFF.

Ten or more counts support this clonotype. The V call is TRBV19, the J call TRBJ2-3; D perhaps matches TRBD2 (6 bases). V gave up 9 bases and J gave up 0 bases, with 10 bases separating them. CDR1 is LNHDA and CDR2 is SQIVND in the germline V gene (reference sequence). The CDR3 totals 13 residues. CDR3 in DNA: TGTGCCAGCTCGGGGGTAAGCACAGATACGCAGTATTTT. Protein sequence: CASSGVSTDTQYF.

At least ten counts were recorded for this clonotype. CDR3 in amino acids: CASSLGPSGSYEQYF. The CDR3 nucleotides are TGTGCCAGCAGCTTAGGCCCCAGCGGTTCCTACGAGCAGTACTTC. J is TRBJ2-7 and V is TRBV7-6; TRBD2 might be the D (5 bases). V lost 1 base, J lost 1 base, and 11 bases lay in between. The CDR3 extends over 15 amino acids. In germline, CDR1 is SGHVS, CDR2 FNYEAQ.

This clonotype appeared a few times. This chain uses TRBV27 with TRBJ2-2; D is perhaps TRBD2 (6 bases). The V and J ends lost 6 bases and 2 bases respectively, with 16 bases between them. This CDR3 region has 16 residues. CDR1 and CDR2 from the germline V gene are MNHEY and SMNVEV (reference sequence). The CDR3 bases are TGTGCCAGCAGGGGGGGTCGGGGCTTCAACACCGGGGAGCTGTTTTTT. Translation: CASRGGRGFNTGELFF.

The gene calls are TRBV7-9 and TRBJ2-3; D remains ambiguous. This CDR3 is built from 13 residues. The germline V gene encodes CDR1 SEHNR and CDR2 FQNEAQ (reference sequence). The V end was cut by 8 bases, the J end by 5 bases, with 14 bases between. CDR3 in DNA: TGTGCCAGCCGCCTTACCCCTCAAGATACGCAGTATTTT. Translated, it gives CASRLTPQDTQYF.